These 16 T cell receptor beta chains were all obtained from the same sample, sequenced in a study of T cells after posttransplantation cyclophosphamide. Only in-frame clones appear in the TCRdb table, and some are missing; sequencing was by immunoSEQ multiplex PCR. Recorded here are 34,000 or so clones, none singletons. Sequenced sample: PBMCs. These receptors originate from a woman in her forties or fifties in good health and a related stem cell transplant donor.

This clone was observed at least ten times. The V and J genes are TRBV7-9 and TRBJ1-4; D is uncertain. Germline CDR1 is SEHNR and CDR2 is FQNEAQ (reference sequence). The CDR3 runs 16 residues. Trimming cost V 5 bases and J 4 bases, with 17 bases left between them. The CDR3 region has the DNA TGTGCCAGCAGCCCACGTCGCGGACTGATTAATGAAAAACTGTTTTTT. Translated, it gives CASSPRRGLINEKLFF.

This clone was recorded at least ten times. One end of the junction fails to match germline, which may point to a read error. The CDR3 here is CAWSVRTGGWRF. CDR3 DNA sequence: TGTGCCTGGAGTGTAAGGACAGGGGGTTGGCGATTT. The chain combines TRBV30 with TRBJ1-3; 10 bases fit TRBD1. The CDR3 length is 12 residues. Germline V gene lookup returns CDR1 GTSNPN and CDR2 SVGIG (reference sequence).

There are a few counts of this clone. The chain combines TRBV11-1 with TRBJ2-5; D gene unclear. Germline V lookup: CDR1 SGHAT, CDR2 FQDESV (reference sequence). V lost 1 base and J lost 0, with 12 bases in between. This CDR3 has 16 residues. The CDR3 reads CASSLGFAHNQETQYF. CDR3 coding DNA: TGTGCCAGCAGCTTAGGGTTCGCACACAACCAAGAGACCCAGTACTTC.

The sample holds many counts of this clone. Written as DNA, the CDR3 is TGTGCCAGCAGTTGGGGGACAGGTCGGAACACTGAAGCTTTCTTT. Translating it yields CASSWGTGRNTEAFF. The rearrangement uses TRBV6-2 or TRBV6-3 and TRBJ1-1; 8 nucleotides match TRBD1. The V and J ends lost 4 bases and 1 base, in that order; junction bases with no gene match: 5. This CDR3 is 15 amino acids long. CDR1 is MNHEY, CDR2 SVGEGT, per germline.

This clone was detected many times. This CDR3 is CASSPTGSGQPQHF. Written as DNA, the CDR3 is TGTGCCAGCAGTCCTACAGGGTCGGGTCAGCCCCAGCATTTT. The chain employs TRBV6-4 and TRBJ1-5; a possible D gene is TRBD1 (6 bases). Trimming shortened V by 5 bases and J by 6 bases, and 14 bases separated the two germline ends. The length of the CDR3 is 14 residues. CDR1 is MRHNA and CDR2 is SNTAGT in the germline V gene.

This clone was counted ten times or more. The rearrangement uses TRBV7-9 and TRBJ2-5, with 12 positions matching TRBD1. The CDR3 totals 17 residues. J gave up 5 bases and V 5 bases, and 12 bases lay outside the gene matches. Germline CDR1 reads SEHNR; CDR2 reads FQNEAQ (reference sequence). DNA for the CDR3: TGTGCCAGCAGCCCGGGACAGGGGGCTAATTTGGTGGAGACCCAGTACTTC. It is translated as CASSPGQGANLVETQYF.

In this sample, this clone turned up many times. The chain employs TRBV7-2 and TRBJ2-7; TRBD2 agrees at 11 bases. The length of the CDR3 is 16 residues. With 6 bases clipped from V and 4 bases from J, the junction kept 11 bases outside the gene matches. Looked up from germline, CDR1 is SGHTA and CDR2 is FQGNSA. CDR3 region: CASRATGTSGIYEQYF. For the CDR3, the DNA is TGTGCCAGCAGGGCAACCGGGACTAGCGGTATTTACGAGCAGTACTTC.

This clone was seen at least ten times. The V call is TRBV6-2 or TRBV6-3, the J call TRBJ1-2; D not resolved. The germline V gene encodes CDR1 MNHEY and CDR2 SVGEGT. V was trimmed by 3 bases and J by 7 bases, leaving 21 bases between them. The CDR3 has 16 residues. The CDR3 nucleotides read TGTGCCAGCAGTTATGTTCATCTTGGTGTAGCGCCTGGCTACACCTTC. Translated, it gives CASSYVHLGVAPGYTF.

This clone was counted between two and nine times. The chain employs TRBV7-6 and TRBJ1-5, with 7 bases lining up with TRBD1. The CDR3 sequence is 14 residues long. J was trimmed by 9 bases and V by 5 bases; bases with no gene match: 10. Germline V gene sequence: CDR1 SGHVS, CDR2 FNYEAQ. CDR3 sequence: CASSHEVQGVPQHF. The CDR3 coding sequence is TGTGCCAGCAGCCACGAGGTTCAGGGGGTGCCCCAGCATTTT.

This clone was picked up a small number of times. This chain uses TRBV19 with TRBJ2-3; D perhaps matches TRBD1 (6 bases). The V gene's germline CDR1 is LNHDA and CDR2 SQIVND (reference sequence). V lost 4 bases and J lost 1, with 9 bases in between. This CDR3 comprises 14 residues. For the CDR3, the DNA is TGTGCCAGTAGTAGACGACAGGGCACAGATACGCAGTATTTT. It yields the protein CASSRRQGTDTQYF.

This clone was recorded many times. J is TRBJ1-5 and V is TRBV7-2; D may be TRBD1 (5 bases). Trimming took 3 bases from V and 2 from J, leaving 14 bases between them. Looked up from germline, CDR1 is SGHTA and CDR2 is FQGNSA. This CDR3 is built from 16 residues. The CDR3 DNA reads as TGTGCCAGCAGCTTGGGCAGGGCTGTAGGCAATCAGCCCCAGCATTTT. Its protein product is CASSLGRAVGNQPQHF.

This clone appeared many times. DNA of the CDR3: TGTGCCTGGAGCTCGGACAGGAGAGTCAATCAGCCCCAGCATTTT. Amino acid sequence: CAWSSDRRVNQPQHF. The rearrangement joins TRBV30 to TRBJ1-5, with 7 nucleotides matching TRBD1. J was trimmed by 3 bases and V by 3 bases; bases with no gene match: 8. The CDR3 sequence is 15 residues long. From germline, CDR1 is GTSNPN and CDR2 SVGIG (reference sequence).

This clone was seen repeatedly, ten times or more. The rearrangement joins TRBV6-2 or TRBV6-3 to TRBJ2-1; 10 nucleotides match TRBD2. Trimming at V came to 7 bases and at J to 3 bases, leaving 6 bases not matched to a gene. Germline CDR1 MNHEY, CDR2 SVGEGT. CDR3 length: 15 amino acids. The DNA for the CDR3 is TGTGCCAGCACCAGCGGGAGGGCGGACTACAATGAGCAGTTCTTC. Residues: CASTSGRADYNEQFF.

At least ten counts were recorded for this clone. V and J are TRBV7-8 and TRBJ2-2; TRBD1 might be the D (5 bases). CDR3 length: 16 residues. Trimming took 0 bases from V and 4 from J, leaving 12 bases between them. Germline V gene lookup returns CDR1 SGHVS and CDR2 FQNEAQ. The CDR3 spells CASSLARTGVTGELFF. CDR3 bases: TGTGCCAGCAGCTTAGCGCGCACAGGAGTCACCGGGGAGCTGTTTTTT.

This clone was observed at least ten times. The rearrangement uses TRBV5-1 and TRBJ1-3, with 9 bases identical to TRBD1. Trimming cost V 0 bases and J 0 bases; bases outside gene matches: 7. Germline V lookup: CDR1 SGHRS, CDR2 YFSETQ. The CDR3 spans 18 residues. Here the CDR3 reads CASSLDVGQGSSGNTIYF. CDR3 bases: TGCGCCAGCAGCTTGGACGTAGGACAGGGGAGCTCTGGAAACACCATATATTTT.

This clone has at least ten counts. The chain combines TRBV30 with TRBJ1-1, with D possibly being TRBD1 (5 bases). Looked up from germline, CDR1 is GTSNPN and CDR2 is SVGIG (reference sequence). CDR3 length equals 12 residues. V lost 3 bases, J lost 4 bases, and 9 bases lay in between. CDR3 sequence reads: CAWSRVSTEAFF. The CDR3, as DNA: TGTGCCTGGAGCAGGGTGAGCACTGAAGCTTTCTTT.